Below, 27 T cell receptor beta chains from the same sample are listed, as sequenced in a study of shared clonotypes between healthy human individuals. Using immunoSEQ multiplex PCR, the repertoire was profiled, and TCRdb retains in-frame clones only, with some absent. The sample has around 2.3 million clones; about 94% are singletons. What was sequenced was naive CD4+ T cells sorted from blood. Subset defined: CD45RA+ positively selected. The origin of the receptors is a young man in good health.

The chain employs TRBV28 and TRBJ2-7; a possible D gene is TRBD2 (5 bases). Germline V gene lookup returns CDR1 MDHEN and CDR2 SYDVKM. V was pared by 3 bases and J by 4 bases, with 13 bases between. The CDR3 runs 14 residues. The CDR3: CASSLPSYGYEQYF. CDR3 bases: TGTGCCAGCAGTTTGCCTAGCTATGGGTACGAGCAGTACTTC.

The chain links TRBV6-5 to TRBJ1-6; 7 nucleotides agree with TRBD1. Germline CDR1 MNHEY, CDR2 SVGAGI. The V and J ends lost 9 bases and 7 bases, in that order; junction bases with no gene match: 9. The CDR3 covers 14 residues. The CDR3 bases are TGTGCCAGTGCACGGGGGACAGACAATTCACCCCTCCACTTT. Its translation is CASARGTDNSPLHF.

On this clone: An end of the junction differs from the germline gene, which may be a read error. J is TRBJ1-4 and V is TRBV7-9; D unclear. From germline, CDR1 is SEHNR and CDR2 FQNEAQ (reference sequence). The CDR3 is 9 residues long. CDR3 region: CASNPSWVF. The DNA for the CDR3 is TGTGCCAGCAACCCTTCTTGGGTGTTT.

The chain links TRBV4-1 to TRBJ2-7, with 12 bases that match TRBD2. The CDR3 has 16 amino acids. Trimming at V came to 3 bases and at J to 2 bases, leaving 5 bases not matched to a gene. The germline V gene encodes CDR1 MGHRA and CDR2 YSYEKL. Here the CDR3 DNA reads TGCGCCAGCAGCCACCTAGCGGGAGGGGAGGCCTACGAGCAGTACTTC. Amino acid sequence: CASSHLAGGEAYEQYF.

V usage is TRBV11-2 and J usage is TRBJ1-1, with a weak D call TRBD1 (5 bases). This CDR3 has 15 residues. Between the trimmed V and J ends, which lost 5 bases and 4 bases, there was a span of 17 bases. Germline loops: CDR1 SGHAT, CDR2 FQNNGV. The chain's CDR3 is CASSPPSGAGTEAFF. DNA for the CDR3: TGTGCCAGCAGCCCCCCTTCTGGGGCGGGCACTGAAGCTTTCTTT. Using reference TRBV11-2 and TRBJ1-1 for the parts outside the CDR3, the full variable domain is EAGVAQSPRYKIIEKRQSVAFWCNPISGHATLYWYQQILGQGPKLLIQFQNNGVVDDSQLPKDRFSAERLKGVDSTLKIQPAKLEDSAVYLCASSPPSGAGTEAFFGQGTRLTVV.

This chain's CDR3 is CASSPFQETQYF. DNA of the CDR3: TGCGCCAGCAGCCCGTTTCAAGAGACCCAGTACTTC. This chain uses TRBV5-1 with TRBJ2-5; unclear D gene. The CDR3 loop spans 12 amino acids. Germline CDR1 and CDR2: SGHRS and YFSETQ. The ends were cut back, 4 bases at V and 2 bases at J, with 6 bases in the middle.

This clone was seen just once. V and J are TRBV25-1 and TRBJ1-3; 7 bases are a match to TRBD1. Germline-derived CDR1 and CDR2 are MGHDK and SYGVNS. With V trimmed by 3 bases and J by 0 bases, 5 bases remained unmatched. This CDR3 is 16 amino acids long. The CDR3 DNA reads as TGTGCCAGCAGTGACAACAGGGGCCTCTCTGGAAACACCATATATTTT. Its translation is CASSDNRGLSGNTIYF. Filled out from reference TRBV25-1 and TRBJ1-3, the complete variable domain reads EADIYQTPRYLVIGTGKKITLECSQTMGHDKMYWYQQDPGMELHLIHYSYGVNSTEKGDLSSESTVSRIRTEHFPLTLESARPSHTSQYLCASSDNRGLSGNTIYFGEGSWLTVV.

The rearrangement uses TRBV4-3 and TRBJ1-2; D may be TRBD1 (5 bases). The CDR3 is 16 residues long. Germline V gives CDR1 LGHNA, CDR2 YSLEER. V lost 4 bases to trimming and J lost 4 bases, with 19 bases between them. The CDR3 region is CASSREGSGGSYGYTF. DNA of the CDR3: TGCGCCAGCAGCCGCGAGGGCTCCGGGGGATCCTATGGCTACACCTTC.

With regard to this clone: Additional DNA sequences in this sample encode the identical CDR3. CDR3 in amino acids: CASSLSYQETQYF. DNA of the CDR3: TGCGCCAGCAGCTTAAGCTACCAAGAGACCCAGTACTTC. The chain joins TRBV5-1 to TRBJ2-5; D not resolved. Germline loops: CDR1 SGHRS, CDR2 YFSETQ. The V gene lost 2 bases and the J gene lost 0 bases, with 5 bases spanning the gap. This CDR3 contains 13 residues.

The gene calls are TRBV30 and TRBJ1-3, with D possibly TRBD1 on 5 matching bases. V gave up 8 bases and J gave up 2 bases, with 19 bases separating them. The CDR3 is made up of 15 amino acids. Germline V CDR1 and CDR2: GTSNPN, SVGIG (reference sequence). CDR3 nucleotide sequence: TGTGCCGCAGCATTGCCGGGGCGACCTGGAAACACCATATATTTT. Translation: CAAALPGRPGNTIYF.

The chain recombines TRBV5-5 with TRBJ2-7; 8 nucleotides line up with TRBD1. V lost 4 bases and J lost 1; bases outside the gene matches: 1. This CDR3 region has 13 residues. Germline CDR1 and CDR2: SGHKS and YYEKEE (reference sequence). The CDR3 sequence is CASSRTGSYEQYF. In DNA form, the CDR3 reads TGTGCCAGCAGCCGGACAGGGTCCTACGAGCAGTACTTC.

This chain joins TRBV6-1 and TRBJ2-1; D perhaps matches TRBD1 (6 bases). V lost 5 bases and J lost 0, with 11 bases in between. The CDR3 consists of 15 residues. The germline V gene has CDR1 MNHNS and CDR2 SASEGT. The CDR3 reads CASSPQGRSYNEQFF. CDR3 bases: TGTGCCAGCAGTCCACAGGGCCGCTCCTACAATGAGCAGTTCTTC.

The V and J genes are TRBV27 and TRBJ2-7; D is perhaps TRBD1 (6 bases). There are 14 residues in the CDR3. Germline V CDR1 and CDR2: MNHEY, SMNVEV (reference sequence). V was clipped by 5 bases and J by 0 bases, with 11 bases between them. The CDR3 DNA follows: TGTGCCAGCAGTCCCGTGACAGGCTCCTACGAGCAGTACTTC. Its protein is CASSPVTGSYEQYF.

J is TRBJ1-6 and V is TRBV30, with D possibly matching TRBD1 (5 bases). The CDR3 consists of 13 residues. Germline CDR1 and CDR2: GTSNPN and SVGIG (reference sequence). Trimming left V 4 bases short and J 8 bases short, with 12 bases between. CDR3 nucleotide sequence: TGTGCCTGGAACGAGGGGAGGGATTCACCCCTCCACTTT. Translated, it gives CAWNEGRDSPLHF. Drawing the rest from reference TRBV30 and TRBJ1-6, the complete variable domain is SQTIHQWPATLVQPVGSPLSLECTVEGTSNPNLYWYRQAAGRGLQLLFYSVGIGQISSEVPQNLSASRPQDRQFILSSKKLLLSDSGFYLCAWNEGRDSPLHFGNGTRLTVT.

The chain uses TRBV29-1 and TRBJ2-7; 10 bases match TRBD1. Trimming took 7 bases from V and 3 from J; bases not matched to a gene: 21. The germline V gene has CDR1 SQVTM and CDR2 ANQGSEA. The CDR3 totals 18 residues. Here the CDR3 DNA reads TGCAGCGCGAGGACACGGACTATGCCGGGACAGGGGATCTACGAGCAGTACTTC. This gives the protein CSARTRTMPGQGIYEQYF.

The V and J genes are TRBV18 and TRBJ1-2; D is undetermined. CDR1 KGHSH and CDR2 LQKENI come from the germline V gene. Deletions cut 3 bases from V and 6 bases from J, with 11 bases between. This CDR3 has 13 amino acids. The DNA for the CDR3 is TGTGCCAGCTCACCGGCACAGTTCGATGGCTACACCTTC. This sequence encodes CASSPAQFDGYTF.

The chain carries TRBV11-3 and TRBJ2-2, with 11 bases fitting TRBD1. In germline, CDR1 is SGHNT, CDR2 YENEEA. V trimming: 8 bases; J trimming: 4 bases; junction bases outside the gene matches: 6. The CDR3 runs to 15 residues. DNA of the CDR3: TGTGCCAGCGCCCGGGACAGGGGGAGCACCGGGGAGCTGTTTTTT. Encoded protein: CASARDRGSTGELFF. The full variable domain, rest sourced from reference TRBV11-3 and TRBJ2-2, is EAGVVQSPRYKIIEKKQPVAFWCNPISGHNTLYWYLQNLGQGPELLIRYENEEAVDDSQLPKDRFSAERLKGVDSTLKIQPAELGDSAVYLCASARDRGSTGELFFGEGSRLTVL.

V is TRBV5-4 and J is TRBJ2-1, with TRBD1 as a possible D gene (6 bases). The CDR3 contains 12 residues. Trimming removed 4 bases at V and 6 bases at J, with 8 bases between. The germline CDR1 and CDR2 sequences are SGHNT and YYREEE (reference sequence). CDR3 DNA: TGTGCCAGCAGCGTACAGGGCAATGAGCAGTTCTTC. Its protein is CASSVQGNEQFF.

This clone was recorded only once. The chain recombines TRBV30 with TRBJ1-2, with unresolved D. Per the germline V gene, CDR1 is GTSNPN and CDR2 is SVGIG (reference sequence). The V gene lost 0 bases and the J gene lost 11 bases, with 10 bases spanning the gap. This CDR3 is 11 amino acids long. This CDR3 reads CAWSVREGYTF. The DNA of the CDR3 is TGTGCCTGGAGTGTACGGGAAGGTTACACCTTC.

The CDR3 sequence: CASSLLGRGAAEQYF. In DNA form, the CDR3 reads TGTGCCAGCAGTTTATTGGGACGGGGGGCGGCCGAGCAGTACTTC. The chain links TRBV27 to TRBJ2-7, with D possibly being TRBD2 (7 bases). V gave up 1 base and J gave up 6 bases, with 16 bases separating them. Germline values: CDR1 MNHEY, CDR2 SMNVEV (reference sequence). The CDR3 is made up of 15 amino acids.

The chain links TRBV10-2 to TRBJ2-7; 8 positions agree with TRBD1. V lost 1 base, J lost 2 bases, and 7 bases stayed unmatched. The germline V gene encodes CDR1 WSHSY and CDR2 SAAADI. The CDR3 totals 16 residues. The CDR3 protein is CASSEYQGARPYEQYF. The CDR3, as DNA: TGCGCCAGCAGTGAGTATCAGGGGGCTAGGCCCTACGAGCAGTACTTC.

This clone was picked up one time. In DNA form, the CDR3 reads TGTGCCAGCACCCGGACAGGGAACGAGCAGTACTTC. Its translation is CASTRTGNEQYF. The rearrangement links TRBV7-9 to TRBJ2-7; 8 bases map to TRBD1. J was trimmed by 5 bases and V by 7 bases; bases with no gene match: 4. In germline, CDR1 is SEHNR, CDR2 FQNEAQ (reference sequence). This CDR3 spans 12 amino acids.

This clone has only one observation. The chain employs TRBV10-3 and TRBJ2-7; D is perhaps TRBD2 (5 bases). Per the germline V gene, CDR1 is ENHRY and CDR2 is SYGVKD. Trimming removed 0 bases from V and 0 bases from J, with 12 bases in between. The CDR3 is 16 residues long. CDR3 DNA sequence: TGTGCCATCAGTGAGTCGAGGCCGGGGAGCTCCTACGAGCAGTACTTC. Encoded protein: CAISESRPGSSYEQYF.

In regard to this clone: Distinct nucleotide sequences in the sample also encode this CDR3. The J gene is TRBJ2-7, the V gene TRBV5-1; maybe TRBD1 (5 bases). Germline V gives CDR1 SGHRS, CDR2 YFSETQ. The CDR3 contains 14 residues. Trimming took 0 bases from V and 3 from J, leaving 10 bases between them. CDR3 sequence: CASSLGQGGYEQYF. DNA of the CDR3: TGCGCCAGCAGCTTGGGGCAGGGTGGCTACGAGCAGTACTTC.

The V gene is TRBV28, the J gene TRBJ2-5; D is perhaps TRBD2 (5 bases). The CDR3 runs to 14 residues. Trimming left V 4 bases short and J 13 bases short, with 22 bases between. The germline V gene encodes CDR1 MDHEN and CDR2 SYDVKM. The CDR3 spells CASSSPGETHLWYF. As DNA, the CDR3 is TGTGCCAGCAGTTCGCCCGGGGAAACCCATCTTTGGTACTTC.

This rearrangement joins TRBV5-1 to TRBJ1-6, with D unclear. Germline CDR1 and CDR2: SGHRS and YFSETQ. The CDR3 extends over 13 amino acids. V lost 0 bases and J 9 bases, leaving 7 bases between the germline ends. The CDR3 region has the DNA TGCGCCAGCAGCTTGGACACGGCTTCACCCCTCCACTTT. This translates into CASSLDTASPLHF.

V and J are TRBV5-1 and TRBJ2-4, with D unclear. Trimming left V 0 bases short and J 4 bases short, with 8 bases between. Looked up from germline, CDR1 is SGHRS and CDR2 is YFSETQ. CDR3 size: 14 residues. In DNA form, the CDR3 reads TGCGCCAGCAGCTTGGGGCAGGTTAAAAACATTCAGTACTTC. It codes for CASSLGQVKNIQYF.